Following are 18 T cell receptor beta chains from one sample sequenced in a study of T cells in Graves' hyperthyroidism and ophthalmopathy. Amplification targeted TCR beta CDR3 regions from RNA transcripts. Initially, a first-round RT-PCR of the TCR CDR3 employed the HTBI primer set. MiXCR, applied by TCRdb to the multiplex PCR reads, yields one record per CDR3 protein. The sample records hundreds of thousands of distinct CDR3 sequences, 14% to 15% being singletons. Sequenced sample: blood. These receptor sequences come from a woman in her 40s with Graves' ophthalmopathy.

This chain links TRBV30 with TRBJ1-1, with 9 bases that match TRBD1. The ends lost 0 bases at V and 6 bases at J; junction bases unmatched: 8. CDR1 is GTSNPN and CDR2 is SVGIG in the germline V gene (reference sequence). This CDR3 contains 15 residues. The CDR3 is CAWSVPGTGFAEAFF. The CDR3 region has the DNA TGTGCCTGGAGTGTGCCCGGGACAGGGTTCGCTGAAGCTTTCTTT.

The chain couples TRBV29-1 to TRBJ2-6; D not resolved. This CDR3 region has 14 residues. Trimming took 3 bases from V and 2 from J, leaving 8 bases between them. Germline lookup yields CDR1 SQVTM and CDR2 ANQGSEA. In DNA form, the CDR3 reads TGCAGCGTTGATTCTGAACCTGGGGCCAACGTCCTGACTTTC. Amino acid sequence: CSVDSEPGANVLTF.

This clonotype was seen a handful of times. The chain employs TRBV27 and TRBJ1-6, with 7 bases lining up with TRBD1. In germline, CDR1 is MNHEY, CDR2 SMNVEV (reference sequence). The length of the CDR3 is 15 residues. Losses at the gene ends were 4 bases for V and 10 bases for J; bases not matched to a gene: 10. CDR3 region: CASSSSTGAVSPLHF. CDR3 DNA sequence: TGTGCCAGCAGTTCGTCTACAGGGGCTGTATCACCCCTCCACTTT.

In its sample, this clonotype was seen many times. The chain employs TRBV27 and TRBJ2-7, with TRBD2 matching over 12 bases. J lost 4 bases, V lost 8 bases, and 6 bases had no gene match. From germline, CDR1 is MNHEY and CDR2 SMNVEV (reference sequence). CDR3 length: 14 residues. DNA for the CDR3: TGTGCCAGCCTGCGAACTAGCGGGAGGTACGAGCAGTACTTC. Amino acid sequence: CASLRTSGRYEQYF.

Ten or more counts support this clonotype. V is TRBV19 and J is TRBJ1-2, with D unresolved. Trimming removed 6 bases at V and 2 bases at J, with 16 bases between. The CDR3 is 15 residues long. Germline CDR1 and CDR2: LNHDA and SQIVND (reference sequence). This CDR3 reads CASSSDRGPNYGYTF. The CDR3 nucleotides are TGTGCCAGTAGCTCCGACCGAGGGCCGAACTATGGCTACACCTTC. Supplemented by reference TRBV19 and TRBJ1-2, the full variable domain reads DGGITQSPKYLFRKEGQNVTLSCEQNLNHDAMYWYRQDPGQGLRLIYYSQIVNDFQKGDIAEGYSVSREKKESFPLTVTSAQKNPTAFYLCASSSDRGPNYGYTFGSGTRLTVV.

This clonotype was seen repeatedly, ten times or more. J is TRBJ2-2 and V is TRBV12-3 or TRBV12-4; D is tentatively TRBD1 or TRBD2 (5 bases each). The V and J ends lost 6 bases and 4 bases respectively, with 12 bases between them. The CDR3 length is 14 residues. CDR3 coding DNA: TGTGCCAGCAGGGACCGGGGCGGCACCGGGGAGCTGTTTTTT. Encoded protein: CASRDRGGTGELFF.

Notes on this clonotype: An end of the junction does not agree with germline; a read error may underlie this. The chain links TRBV11-1 to TRBJ2-5, with D possibly matching TRBD2 (7 bases). Germline V gene data show CDR1 as SGHAT and CDR2 as FQDESV (reference sequence). The CDR3 is 17 residues long. CDR3 amino acids: CASSPRGQEGREETQYF. The CDR3 DNA reads as TGTGCCAGCAGCCCGCGGGGGCAGGAAGGACGCGAAGAGACCCAATACTTC.

This clonotype has just a few counts. The genes are TRBV6-2 or TRBV6-3 and TRBJ1-1, with D perhaps matching TRBD1 (6 bases). CDR3 length: 13 amino acids. Germline CDR1 reads MNHEY; CDR2 reads SVGEGT. Trimming shortened V by 6 bases and J by 11 bases, and 19 bases separated the two germline ends. CDR3 region: CASRAQIRGLAFF. As DNA, the CDR3 is TGTGCCAGCAGGGCTCAAATCAGGGGCTTGGCTTTCTTT.

This clonotype has a count of ten or more. The rearrangement links TRBV29-1 to TRBJ2-7; weak D call: TRBD1 (6 bases). CDR1 is SQVTM and CDR2 is ANQGSEA in the germline V gene. The CDR3 sequence is 15 residues long. Trimming took off 6 bases at V and 4 bases at J, with 22 bases between the two ends. CDR3 nucleotide sequence: TGCAGCGTCAACCTAGGACTGACAGGAACATACGAGCAGTACTTC. Protein product: CSVNLGLTGTYEQYF.

This clonotype has a handful of counts. The CDR3 here is CASRIGPRVEAFF. DNA for the CDR3: TGTGCCAGTAGAATCGGACCGAGGGTTGAAGCTTTCTTT. V and J are TRBV19 and TRBJ1-1; no definite D call. Germline loops: CDR1 LNHDA, CDR2 SQIVND (reference sequence). V was shortened by 6 bases and J by 7 bases, with 15 bases between the two germline ends. The CDR3 totals 13 residues.

This clonotype occurred many times. This chain connects TRBV7-2 to TRBJ2-7; possibly TRBD2 for D (6 bases). Trimming stripped 5 bases from V and 0 bases from J, with 14 bases between. The CDR3 runs to 15 residues. Germline loops: CDR1 SGHTA, CDR2 FQGNSA. The CDR3 protein is CASSPSPGVSYEQYF. CDR3 nucleotide sequence: TGTGCCAGCAGCCCTTCGCCGGGAGTCTCCTACGAGCAGTACTTC.

This clonotype showed up many times. The V gene is TRBV27, the J gene TRBJ2-2; 14 nucleotides line up with TRBD2. Trimming removed 1 base from V and 4 bases from J; junction bases left unmatched: 14. CDR3 size: 21 residues. The germline V gene has CDR1 MNHEY and CDR2 SMNVEV (reference sequence). Written as DNA, the CDR3 is TGTGCCAGCAGTTTATTTGTACCGGGACTAGCGGGAGATAGGGGCACCGGGGAGCTGTTTTTT. Translating gives CASSLFVPGLAGDRGTGELFF.

This clonotype was recorded at least ten times. An end of the junction does not agree with germline; a read error may underlie this. The chain carries TRBV27 and TRBJ2-1, with a possible D match to TRBD2 (6 bases). CDR1 is MNHEY and CDR2 is SMNVEV in the germline V gene (reference sequence). This CDR3 is built from 13 residues. The CDR3 DNA is TGTGCCAGCAGTTTATCTGACGGGACTCGACCCCTCTTC. Its translation: CASSLSDGTRPLF.

This clonotype came up a few times. The rearrangement uses TRBV6-5 and TRBJ2-7; the match to TRBD1 covers 8 bases. Germline assignment: CDR1 MNHEY and CDR2 SVGAGI. This CDR3 is 15 amino acids long. V trimming: 2 bases; J trimming: 2 bases; junction bases outside the gene matches: 5. The CDR3 is CASSYGGQGTYEQYF. DNA of the CDR3: TGTGCCAGCAGTTACGGCGGACAGGGAACCTACGAGCAGTACTTC.

This clonotype appeared many times. V is TRBV29-1 and J is TRBJ2-5; perhaps D is TRBD1 or TRBD2 (5 bases each). V was clipped by 5 bases and J by 3 bases, with 13 bases between them. Germline V gene lookup returns CDR1 SQVTM and CDR2 ANQGSEA. The CDR3 runs 13 residues. CDR3 nucleotides: TGCAGCGTTTCCGGGGCGTGGGAAGAGACCCAGTACTTC. Encoded protein: CSVSGAWEETQYF. Combining the CDR3 with reference TRBV29-1 and TRBJ2-5 gives the whole variable domain SAVISQKPSRDICQRGTSLTIQCQVDSQVTMMFWYRQQPGQSLTLIATANQGSEATYESGFVIDKFPISRPNLTFSTLTVSNMSPEDSSIYLCSVSGAWEETQYFGPGTRLLVL.

This clonotype was seen once. This chain connects TRBV28 to TRBJ2-5; a weak D match, TRBD1 (6 bases). The CDR3 sequence is 16 residues long. V lost 6 bases to trimming and J lost 3 bases, with 20 bases between them. Per germline, CDR1 MDHEN and CDR2 SYDVKM. CDR3 amino acids: CASRGTTGWTKETQYF. CDR3 in DNA: TGTGCCAGCAGGGGGACCACAGGGTGGACAAAAGAGACCCAGTACTTC.

This clonotype came up many times. This chain links TRBV11-3 with TRBJ2-5; D may correspond to TRBD1 or TRBD2 (5 bases each). The CDR3 spans 13 residues. Germline lookup yields CDR1 SGHNT and CDR2 YENEEA. Trimming left V 0 bases short and J 7 bases short, with 9 bases between. The CDR3 DNA follows: TGTGCCAGCAGCTTAGATTGGGACGGGACCCAGTACTTC. This codes for CASSLDWDGTQYF.

This clonotype was seen repeatedly, ten times or more. The CDR3 reads CASTVNRGTQYF. For the CDR3, the DNA is TGTGCCAGCACCGTTAATCGGGGGACCCAGTACTTC. The chain is built from TRBV11-3 and TRBJ2-5; TRBD2 might be the D (5 bases). Per germline, CDR1 SGHNT and CDR2 YENEEA. Trimming left V 7 bases short and J 7 bases short, with 13 bases between. CDR3 size: 12 residues.